The clone carrying this T cell receptor (beta chain) was recorded once. Its antigen is unknown. The data originate from a study of T cells in Graves' hyperthyroidism and ophthalmopathy. The study's findings and limits: Stable hyperthyroidism was told apart from ophthalmopathy by a model built on 13 V-J features.

TCR beta CDR3 sequences were amplified from RNA transcripts. Using the HTBI primer set, a first-round RT-PCR was run on the TCR CDR3. MiXCR was run by TCRdb on the multiplex PCR reads, yielding one entry per CDR3 protein. Altogether about 59,000 distinct CDR3 sequences are present, approximately 53% being singletons, with the ten largest covering 2.5% to 3.5%. The CDR3 is 12 residues long. V dropped 4 bases and J dropped 9; count of bases not matched to a gene: 5. In germline, CDR1 is LNHDA, CDR2 SQIVND (reference sequence). This clonotype originated in a woman aged 60-75 years with Graves' ophthalmopathy. Sequenced: blood. The rearrangement joins TRBV19 to TRBJ1-2; 7 positions match TRBD1. CDR3 nucleotide sequence: TGTGCCAGTAGTACCGACAGGGCACGCTACACCTTC. It encodes CASSTDRARYTF.